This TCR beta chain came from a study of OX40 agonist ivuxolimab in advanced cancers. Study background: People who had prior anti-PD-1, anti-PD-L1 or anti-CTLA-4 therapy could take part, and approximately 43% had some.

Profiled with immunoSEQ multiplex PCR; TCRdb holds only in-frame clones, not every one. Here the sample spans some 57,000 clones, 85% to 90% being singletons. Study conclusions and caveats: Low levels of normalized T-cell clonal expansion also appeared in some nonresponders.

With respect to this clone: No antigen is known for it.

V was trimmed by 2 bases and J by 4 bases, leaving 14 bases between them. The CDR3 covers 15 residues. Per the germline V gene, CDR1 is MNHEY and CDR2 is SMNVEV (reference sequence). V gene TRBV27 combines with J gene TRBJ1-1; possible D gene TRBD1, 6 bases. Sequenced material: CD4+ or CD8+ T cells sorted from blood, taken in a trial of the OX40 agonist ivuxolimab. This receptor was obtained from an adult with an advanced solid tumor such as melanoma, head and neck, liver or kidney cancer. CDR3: CASSLNRVASTEAFF. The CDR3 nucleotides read TGTGCCAGCAGTTTAAACAGGGTTGCGAGCACTGAAGCTTTCTTT.